This TCR beta chain was documented in a study of technical replicates of blood from a handful of donors. V was trimmed by 3 bases and J by 3 bases, leaving 11 bases between them. This CDR3 contains 14 residues. The germline gives CDR1 SEHNR, CDR2 FQNEAQ (reference sequence). Using immunoSEQ multiplex PCR, the repertoire was profiled, and TCRdb retains in-frame clones only, with some absent. The table lists approximately 80,000 clones, roughly nine tenths of them singletons. The sequence was collected from a human donor in good health. Sequenced material: T cells isolated from PBMCs. The rearrangement uses TRBV7-9 and TRBJ1-1; D gene uncertain. CDR3 sequence: CASSFSGIYTEAFF. CDR3 coding DNA: TGTGCCAGCAGCTTCTCCGGTATATACACTGAAGCTTTCTTT.